This T cell receptor beta chain was profiled in a study of blood T cell repertoires in COVID-19. Study in general: PBMCs, B-cell-depleted T cells, or T cells were the source of the cDNA or gDNA that made up the material.

CDR3 length: 16 residues. The germline V gene encodes CDR1 SGHDT and CDR2 YYEEEE. V lost 4 bases to trimming and J lost 2 bases, with 18 bases between them. Authors' analysis steps: Amplified reference gene primers provided the basis for estimating nucleated cell counts. Assay used: immunoSEQ multiplex PCR; TCRdb lists only in-frame clones, some missing. V, J and clone size were drawn from that table, and D and trimming were deduced from the DNA. The data contain approximately 220,000 clones, 80% to 85% of them singletons. Material for sequencing was peripheral blood. This TCR was recovered from a woman in her sixties who had recovered from COVID-19. The chain has TRBV5-6 and TRBJ2-5; D perhaps matches TRBD1 (5 bases). CDR3 nucleotide sequence: TGTGCCAGCAGCCCCCCTGGACACTACGCACAAGAGACCCAGTACTTC. Encoded protein: CASSPPGHYAQETQYF.